This T cell receptor beta chain appears in the sequencing data of a study of cytotoxic CD8 clonotypes in ibrutinib-treated CLL. In the study overall: Among the patients, fewer than twelve presented as relapsed/refractory and approximately 14 as treatment-naive; 17 to 18 showed unmutated IGHV. General study results and limits: Measured clonality at baseline was greater than in age-matched healthy donors and tracked with circulating CD8+ T-cell counts. Sustained-remission and progressing patients had unequal sampling times.

This clone was detected a few times. Its target is unknown. The CDR3 extends over 13 amino acids. Germline V gene data show CDR1 as MNHEY and CDR2 as SVGAGI. J gave up 5 bases and V 5 bases, and 3 bases lay outside the gene matches. Sequenced by immunoSEQ multiplex PCR; TCRdb stores in-frame clones only, minus some. The sample records around 53,000 clones, around 52% being singletons. For TCR beta libraries, roughly 2 micrograms of genomic DNA were obtained from cryopreserved PBMCs. The sample consisted of PBMCs, taken at disease progression, from a patient treated with ibrutinib. This clonotype originated in a human donor with chronic lymphocytic leukemia. V and J are TRBV6-5 and TRBJ2-7; the match to TRBD1 covers 10 bases. The chain's CDR3 is CASSEGTGDEQYF. CDR3 in DNA: TGTGCCAGCAGTGAGGGGACAGGGGACGAGCAGTACTTC.